The rows below give T cell receptor beta chains drawn from one sample of a study of siplizumab effects on memory and regulatory T cells. Produced via immunoSEQ multiplex PCR; TCRdb's table is partial and in-frame only. This sample has about 100,000 clones, with around 90% found just once. Sequencing was carried out using Tregs sorted from blood. Every receptor here comes from a human donor in good health. CDR3s include the opening cysteine and the closing phenylalanine or tryptophan. D genes are given only for firm matches. Clone sizes are given selectively: once, few, many, or a class where the clone is expanded.

d_call j_call v_call clone_size cdr3_nt cdr3_aa
TRBD1 TRBJ2-1 TRBV5-4 NA TGTGCCAGCAGACTGGACAGGGGGAGTATCCAAAACAATGAGCAGTTCTTC CASRLDRGSIQNNEQFF
NA TRBJ2-5 TRBV18 NA TGTGCCAGCTCCCCCCGCGGAGAGACCCAGTACTTC CASSPRGETQYF
NA TRBJ2-7 TRBV6-5 NA TGTGCCAGCAGTTACAGGGGAGATGCCTACGAGCAGTACTTC CASSYRGDAYEQYF
TRBD1 TRBJ1-5 TRBV28 NA TGTGCCAGCAGTCGTGTAAGACAGGGAACTCAGCCCCAGCATTTT CASSRVRQGTQPQHF
TRBD2 TRBJ2-4 TRBV29-1 NA TGCAGCGTGACTAGCGGGAGGTTTGGGAACATTCAGTACTTC CSVTSGRFGNIQYF
NA TRBJ1-5 TRBV27 once TGTGCCAGCAGTTTACCCGCGAAGTCTGATCAGCCCCAGCATTTT CASSLPAKSDQPQHF
NA TRBJ2-3 TRBV7-3 NA TGTGCCAGCAGCTTAAACGGATTTCTCGGAGATACGCAGTATTTT CASSLNGFLGDTQYF
NA TRBJ2-1 TRBV6-1 NA TGTGCCAGCAGTGGATCTAGCTTCGGGGGTATTAGTGAGCAGTTCTTC CASSGSSFGGISEQFF
NA TRBJ2-7 TRBV28 NA TGTGCCAGCAGTTCCCCCCCCGGGGTCCGAGGCTACGAGCAGTACTTC CASSSPPGVRGYEQYF
NA TRBJ1-5 TRBV4-1 NA TGCGCCAGCAGCCAAGTGGTAAATAGCAATCAGCCCCAGCATTTT CASSQVVNSNQPQHF
NA TRBJ2-2 TRBV7-9 NA TGTGCCAGCAGGATTTTAGAATCAGGGACCGGGGAGCTGTTTTTT CASRILESGTGELFF
NA TRBJ2-6 TRBV19 NA TGTGCCAGTAGTCTTCGGGTTTCCGGGGCCAACGTCCTGACTTTC CASSLRVSGANVLTF
NA TRBJ2-3 TRBV7-3 NA TGTGCCAGCAGGAATACAGGGCGGGTAACAGATACGCAGTATTTT CASRNTGRVTDTQYF
NA TRBJ1-2 TRBV6-5 NA TGTGCCAGCAGGGCGAGGGAGGCCGTCTATGGCTACACCTTC CASRAREAVYGYTF
NA TRBJ2-1 TRBV7-9 NA TGTGCCAGCAGCTTAATGCGGGTTTACAATGAGCAGTTCTTC CASSLMRVYNEQFF
TRBD1 TRBJ1-2 TRBV2 NA TGTGCCGGGACAGAAGCTTACCTTGGTGGCTACACCTTC CAGTEAYLGGYTF
NA TRBJ2-7 TRBV19 once TGTGCCAGTAGTATATCTGTAACCTACGAGCAGTACTTC CASSISVTYEQYF
NA TRBJ2-1 TRBV7-7 NA TGTGCTAGCAGCGATACGTTGGGCAATGAGCAGTTCTTC CASSDTLGNEQFF
NA TRBJ2-6 TRBV6-4 NA TGTGCCAGCAGTGACTCAGGAGGGTTTGGGGCCAACGTCCTGACTTTC CASSDSGGFGANVLTF
NA TRBJ2-2 TRBV11-3 NA TGTGCCAGCAGCCCTCGAGGGGGACGGACCGGGGAGCTGTTTTTT CASSPRGGRTGELFF
NA TRBJ2-7 TRBV7-9 once TGTGCCAGCAGCTTAGAGAGGTTCAGGGGAACCGAGCAGTACTTC CASSLERFRGTEQYF
NA TRBJ2-7 TRBV5-4 NA TGTGCCAGCAGCTCCGGGACATACTCCTACGAGCAGTACTTC CASSSGTYSYEQYF
TRBD2 TRBJ2-7 TRBV9 NA TGTGCCAGCAGCGTAGGTCTAGCGGGTTCCTACGAGCAGTACTTC CASSVGLAGSYEQYF
NA TRBJ1-2 TRBV2 once TGTGCCAGCCTGCCGGACGGAACCTATGGCTACACCTTC CASLPDGTYGYTF
TRBD1 TRBJ1-4 TRBV14 once TGTGCCAGCAGCCAAGAATTCGGACAGGGAAATGAAAAACTGTTTTTT CASSQEFGQGNEKLFF
TRBD2 TRBJ2-1 TRBV6-5 NA TGTGCCAGCAGTTACTCGGCTAGCGGGACTCATGAGCAGTTCTTC CASSYSASGTHEQFF
TRBD2 TRBJ2-1 TRBV5-1 NA TGCGCCAGCGGGGGGGTGAGCGGTACCTACAATGAGCAGTTCTTC CASGGVSGTYNEQFF
NA TRBJ1-3 TRBV19 once TGTGCCAGTAGTAGGGGACAAGACGGAAACACCATATATTTT CASSRGQDGNTIYF
NA TRBJ2-2 TRBV6-1 few TGTGCCAGCAGTGCCTCAGGGGACACCGGGGAGCTGTTTTTT CASSASGDTGELFF
NA TRBJ1-5 TRBV7-3 NA TGTGCCAGCAGTTGGGGACGTACACCCAATCAGCCCCAGCATTTT CASSWGRTPNQPQHF
TRBD1 TRBJ1-2 TRBV10-1 NA TGCGCCAGCAGTGCCGGGACAGGGGTGGGCTACACCTTC CASSAGTGVGYTF
NA TRBJ2-5 TRBV7-3 NA TGTGCCAGCAGCTTCCCAGGGACCGAGACCCAGTACTTC CASSFPGTETQYF
TRBD1 TRBJ1-4 TRBV6-5 NA TGTGCCAGCAGTTCCGACAGGGGATGGAATGAAAAACTGTTTTTT CASSSDRGWNEKLFF
NA TRBJ1-1 TRBV27 NA TGTGCCAGCAGTTGGCGCCAGGGTAGTACCACTGAAGCTTTCTTT CASSWRQGSTTEAFF
NA TRBJ2-7 TRBV7-2 NA TGTGCCAGCAGCTTAGCTTCTCAGATTACCTACGAGCAGTACTTC CASSLASQITYEQYF
NA TRBJ2-7 TRBV6-5 NA TGTGCCAGCAGAGACTGGGTTGCCTACGAGCAGTACTTC CASRDWVAYEQYF
TRBD2 TRBJ2-1 TRBV27 NA TGTGCCAGCAGTTTATTCTACGGGGGGTCATTAGGTGAGCAGTTCTTC CASSLFYGGSLGEQFF
NA TRBJ2-2 TRBV15 once TGTGCCACCAGCAGAGGGTGGCTAGCGACGAACACCGGGGAGCTGTTTTTT CATSRGWLATNTGELFF
TRBD1 TRBJ1-3 TRBV9 NA TGTGCCAGCAGCGTATTACAGGGGGCGCAAATATATTTT CASSVLQGAQIYF
TRBD1 TRBJ1-2 TRBV5-4 NA TGTGCCAGCAGCTTGGGACAGGGCGATGGCTACACCTTC CASSLGQGDGYTF
TRBD2 TRBJ2-3 TRBV6-6 NA TGTGCCAGCAGTCGACTAGCGGTCACAGATACGCAGTATTTT CASSRLAVTDTQYF
TRBD1 TRBJ2-2 TRBV5-1 NA TGCGCCAGCAGCAAAGGGACAGCGAACACCGGGGAGCTGTTTTTT CASSKGTANTGELFF
TRBD1 TRBJ1-2 TRBV5-1 NA TGCGCCAGCAGCTCGGGTGCCGGGACAGGCTATGGCTACACCTTC CASSSGAGTGYGYTF
NA TRBJ2-5 TRBV5-1 NA TGCGCCAGCAGCTTGATTCCGGGACAAGAGACCCAGTACTTC CASSLIPGQETQYF
TRBD2 TRBJ2-5 TRBV5-6 NA TGTGCCGGCAGCCTTGCGGGGGGAGATTACCAAGAGACCCAGTACTTC CAGSLAGGDYQETQYF
NA TRBJ2-1 TRBV14 NA TGTGCCAGCAGCCAAGATTACCTAATCAATGAGCAGTTCTTC CASSQDYLINEQFF
NA TRBJ1-3 TRBV7-6 NA TGTGCCAGCAGCGGACGGGTTTCGCCTGGAAACACCATATATTTT CASSGRVSPGNTIYF
TRBD1 TRBJ1-2 TRBV7-9 few TGTGCCAGCAGCTGGACAGGATTTGGATATGGCTACACCTTC CASSWTGFGYGYTF
NA TRBJ1-5 TRBV11-2 NA TGTGCCAGCAGCTTAAGTGGCAATCAGCCCCAGCATTTT CASSLSGNQPQHF
NA TRBJ1-4 TRBV27 NA TGTGCCAGCAGTTTTATTTGGGGTAATAGGGAAAAACTGTTTTTT CASSFIWGNREKLFF
TRBD1 TRBJ1-5 TRBV9 NA TGTGCCAGCAGCGTCGGGACAGGGACTCAGCCCCAGCATTTT CASSVGTGTQPQHF
TRBD1 TRBJ1-2 TRBV9 once TGTGCCAGCAGCGTGGGGTTAATATGGGACAGAGACTATGGCTACACCTTC CASSVGLIWDRDYGYTF
NA TRBJ2-5 TRBV30 NA TGTGCCTGGAAGGGGTTGGAGACCCAGTACTTC CAWKGLETQYF
TRBD1 TRBJ1-3 TRBV2 NA TGTGCCAGCAGAATGGAGGGACAGCGAACTGGAAACACCATATATTTT CASRMEGQRTGNTIYF
TRBD2 TRBJ2-1 TRBV18 NA TGTGCCAGCTCACCCCTGTCAAGCGGGAGAGGAGGGAATGAGCAGTTCTTC CASSPLSSGRGGNEQFF